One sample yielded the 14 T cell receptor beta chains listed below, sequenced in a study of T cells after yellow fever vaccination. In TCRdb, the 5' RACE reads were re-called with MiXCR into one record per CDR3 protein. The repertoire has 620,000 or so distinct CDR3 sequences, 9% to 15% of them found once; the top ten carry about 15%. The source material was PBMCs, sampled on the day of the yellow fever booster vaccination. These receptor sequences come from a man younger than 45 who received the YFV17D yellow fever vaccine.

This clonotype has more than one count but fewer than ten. CDR3 nucleotides: TGTGCCAGCAGCTTGGGACTTCTCGCGAACACCGGGGAGCTGTTTTTT. Translating it yields CASSLGLLANTGELFF. The J gene is TRBJ2-2, the V gene TRBV5-6, with unresolved D. Germline loops: CDR1 SGHDT, CDR2 YYEEEE. Trimming shortened V by 0 bases and J by 0 bases, and 9 bases separated the two germline ends. This CDR3 is built from 16 residues.

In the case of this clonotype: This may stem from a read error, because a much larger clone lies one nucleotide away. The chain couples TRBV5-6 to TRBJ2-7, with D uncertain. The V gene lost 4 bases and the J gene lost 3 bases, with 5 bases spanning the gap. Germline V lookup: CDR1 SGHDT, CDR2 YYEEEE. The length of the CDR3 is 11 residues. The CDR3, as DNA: TGTGCCAGCAGCCACGTCTACGAGCAGTACTTC. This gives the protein CASSHVYEQYF.

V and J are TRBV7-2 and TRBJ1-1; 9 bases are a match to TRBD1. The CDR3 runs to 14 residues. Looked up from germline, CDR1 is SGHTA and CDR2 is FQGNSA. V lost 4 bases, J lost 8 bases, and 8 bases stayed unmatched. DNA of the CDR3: TGTGCCAGCAGCTCCGGGACAGGGAAGTACGAAGCTTTCTTT. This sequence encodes CASSSGTGKYEAFF.

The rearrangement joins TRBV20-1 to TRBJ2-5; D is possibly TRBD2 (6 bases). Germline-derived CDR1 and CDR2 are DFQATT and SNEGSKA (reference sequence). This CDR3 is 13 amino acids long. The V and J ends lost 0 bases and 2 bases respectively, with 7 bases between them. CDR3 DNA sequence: TGCAGTGCTAGAGATGGAGGGCAAGAGACCCAGTACTTC. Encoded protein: CSARDGGQETQYF.

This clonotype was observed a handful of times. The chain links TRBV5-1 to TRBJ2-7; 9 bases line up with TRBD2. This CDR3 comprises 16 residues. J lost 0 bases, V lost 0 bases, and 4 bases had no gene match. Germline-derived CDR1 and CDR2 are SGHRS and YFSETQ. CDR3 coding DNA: TGCGCCAGCAGCTTGGGGTGGACTAGCGTCTCCTACGAGCAGTACTTC. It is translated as CASSLGWTSVSYEQYF.

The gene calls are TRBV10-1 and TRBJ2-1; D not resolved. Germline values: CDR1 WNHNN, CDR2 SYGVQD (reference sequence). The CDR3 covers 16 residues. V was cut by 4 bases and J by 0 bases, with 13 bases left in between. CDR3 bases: TGCGCCAGCAGTGCCATCCCGAATCACTCCTACAATGAGCAGTTCTTC. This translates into CASSAIPNHSYNEQFF.

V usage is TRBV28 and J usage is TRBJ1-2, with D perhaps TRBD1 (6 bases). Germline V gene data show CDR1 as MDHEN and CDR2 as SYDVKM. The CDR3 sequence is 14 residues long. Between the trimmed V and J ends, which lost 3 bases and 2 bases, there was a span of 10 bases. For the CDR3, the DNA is TGTGCCAGCAGTTTTTCGGGGGCGAACTATGGCTACACCTTC. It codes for CASSFSGANYGYTF.

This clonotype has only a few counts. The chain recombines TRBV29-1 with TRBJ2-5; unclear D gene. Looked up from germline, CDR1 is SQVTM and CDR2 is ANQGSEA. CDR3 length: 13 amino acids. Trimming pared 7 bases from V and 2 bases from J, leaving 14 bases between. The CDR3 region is CSASDGFQETQYF. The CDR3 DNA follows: TGCAGCGCTTCGGACGGATTTCAAGAGACCCAGTACTTC.

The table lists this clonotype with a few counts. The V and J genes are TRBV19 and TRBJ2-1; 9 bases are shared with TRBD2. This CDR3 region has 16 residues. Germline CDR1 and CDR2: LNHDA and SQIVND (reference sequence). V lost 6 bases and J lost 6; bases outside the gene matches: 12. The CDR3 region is CASRDSGSAVVNEQFF. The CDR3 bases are TGTGCCAGTAGGGATAGCGGGAGCGCCGTCGTCAATGAGCAGTTCTTC.

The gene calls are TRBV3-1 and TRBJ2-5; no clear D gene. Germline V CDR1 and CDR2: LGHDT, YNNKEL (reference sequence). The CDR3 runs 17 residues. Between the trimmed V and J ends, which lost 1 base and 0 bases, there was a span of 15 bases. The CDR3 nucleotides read TGTGCCAGCAGCCAAGTTCTGGCGGTTAAGTACCAAGAGACCCAGTACTTC. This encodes CASSQVLAVKYQETQYF.

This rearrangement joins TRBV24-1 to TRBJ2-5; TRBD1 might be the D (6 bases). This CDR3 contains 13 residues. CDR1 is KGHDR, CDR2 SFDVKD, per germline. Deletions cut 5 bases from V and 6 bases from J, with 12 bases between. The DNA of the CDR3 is TGTGCCACCAGTGTTGGGGGCGCGAAGACCCAGTACTTC. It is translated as CATSVGGAKTQYF.

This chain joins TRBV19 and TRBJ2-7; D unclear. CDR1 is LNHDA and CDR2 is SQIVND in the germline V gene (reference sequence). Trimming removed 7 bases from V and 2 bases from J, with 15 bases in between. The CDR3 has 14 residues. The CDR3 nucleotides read TGTGCCAGTACCTCGACCGACGCCCCCTACGAGCAGTACTTC. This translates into CASTSTDAPYEQYF. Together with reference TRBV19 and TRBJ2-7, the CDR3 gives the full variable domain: DGGITQSPKYLFRKEGQNVTLSCEQNLNHDAMYWYRQDPGQGLRLIYYSQIVNDFQKGDIAEGYSVSREKKESFPLTVTSAQKNPTAFYLCASTSTDAPYEQYFGPGTRLTVT.

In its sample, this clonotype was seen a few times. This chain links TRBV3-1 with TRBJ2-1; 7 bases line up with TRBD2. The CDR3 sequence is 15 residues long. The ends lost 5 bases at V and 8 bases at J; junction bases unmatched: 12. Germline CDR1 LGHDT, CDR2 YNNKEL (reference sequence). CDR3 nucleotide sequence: TGTGCCAGCAGCTTAGCGGGCAGGGTAAAGGATGAGCAGTTCTTC. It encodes CASSLAGRVKDEQFF.

The CDR3 loop is CASSIKSVYSETQYF. As DNA, the CDR3 is TGTGCCAGCAGTATTAAGTCGGTGTATTCGGAGACCCAGTACTTC. V is TRBV7-2 and J is TRBJ2-5, with D unclear. Germline V CDR1 and CDR2: SGHTA, FQGNSA. This CDR3 region has 15 residues. V was clipped by 6 bases and J by 5 bases, with 19 bases between them.